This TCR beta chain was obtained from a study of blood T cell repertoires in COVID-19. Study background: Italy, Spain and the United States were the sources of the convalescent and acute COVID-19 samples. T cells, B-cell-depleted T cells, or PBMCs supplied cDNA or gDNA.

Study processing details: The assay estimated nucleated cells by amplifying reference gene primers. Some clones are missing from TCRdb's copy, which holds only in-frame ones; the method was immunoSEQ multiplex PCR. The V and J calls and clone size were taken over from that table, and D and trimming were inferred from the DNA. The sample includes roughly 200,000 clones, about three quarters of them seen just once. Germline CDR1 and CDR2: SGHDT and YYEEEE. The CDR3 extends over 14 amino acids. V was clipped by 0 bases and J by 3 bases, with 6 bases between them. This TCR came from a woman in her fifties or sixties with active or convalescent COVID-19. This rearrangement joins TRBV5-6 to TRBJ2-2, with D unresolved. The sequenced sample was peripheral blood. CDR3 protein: CASSLVADTGELFF. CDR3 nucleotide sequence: TGTGCCAGCAGCTTGGTGGCCGACACCGGGGAGCTGTTTTTT.